The subject of this entry is one TCR beta chain. In the original analysis: It was from reference gene primer amplification that nucleated cell counts were estimated. Some clones are missing from TCRdb's copy, which holds only in-frame ones; the method was immunoSEQ multiplex PCR. V and J calls and clone size are those listed in that table; D and trimming were worked out from the DNA. The sample contains 50,000 to 60,000 clones, about 89% of which appear only once. Germline values: CDR1 GTSNPN, CDR2 SVGIG (reference sequence). V dropped 0 bases and J dropped 5 bases, with 16 bases sitting between them. The CDR3 loop spans 15 amino acids. The record originates from a study of blood T cell repertoires in COVID-19. Study background: Acute and convalescent COVID-19 specimens originated in the United States, Italy and Spain. From T cells, B-cell-depleted T cells, or PBMCs came the material, which was cDNA or gDNA.

The sequence came from a human donor in a cohort sampled during active COVID-19. The specimen was peripheral blood. The rearrangement uses TRBV30 and TRBJ2-5; the D gene is possibly TRBD1 (5 bases). The chain's CDR3 is CAWSVPVGVEETQYF. The CDR3 DNA reads TGTGCCTGGAGTGTTCCCGTAGGGGTTGAGGAGACCCAGTACTTC.